This entry concerns a single TCR beta chain. What it recognizes is unknown. Profiling relied on immunoSEQ multiplex PCR, and the TCRdb table lists in-frame clones only, not all of them. Of 140,000 to 150,000 clones detected, more than 75% appear once; the ten largest clones hold 3.5% to 5%. This record comes from a study of T cell responses to AZD1222 COVID-19 vaccine. Study observations and caveats: Among vaccine-associated CD4 TCRs, coverage spanned spike, with dominance at 160-218 and 743-854. Donors were mostly white British, more females; clonal diversity possibly underestimated. Spike-specific TCR breadth and depth grew following two AZD1222 doses.

This TCR was sampled from an adult in good health. The sample was peripheral blood, taken on day 0 of MenACWY control vaccination.

The CDR3 loop is CSGSHTEAFF. The CDR3 DNA is TGCAGCGGTTCTCACACTGAAGCTTTCTTT. The chain links TRBV29-1 to TRBJ1-1, with D hard to call. Trimming pared 7 bases from V and 3 bases from J, leaving 6 bases between. This CDR3 region has 10 residues. The V gene's germline CDR1 is SQVTM and CDR2 ANQGSEA. Full variable domain (remainder filled in from reference TRBV29-1 and TRBJ1-1): SAVISQKPSRDICQRGTSLTIQCQVDSQVTMMFWYRQQPGQSLTLIATANQGSEATYESGFVIDKFPISRPNLTFSTLTVSNMSPEDSSIYLCSGSHTEAFFGQGTRLTVV.